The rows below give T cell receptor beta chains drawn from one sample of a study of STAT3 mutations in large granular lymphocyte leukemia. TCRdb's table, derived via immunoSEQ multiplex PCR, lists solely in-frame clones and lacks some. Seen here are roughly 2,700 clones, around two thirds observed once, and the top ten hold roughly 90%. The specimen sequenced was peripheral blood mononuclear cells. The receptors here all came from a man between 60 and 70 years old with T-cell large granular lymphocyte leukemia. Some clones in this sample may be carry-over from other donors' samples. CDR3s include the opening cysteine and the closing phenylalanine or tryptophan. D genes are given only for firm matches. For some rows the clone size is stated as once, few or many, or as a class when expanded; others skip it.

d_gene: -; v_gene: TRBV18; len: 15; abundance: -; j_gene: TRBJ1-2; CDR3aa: CASSPQQAGDYGYTF; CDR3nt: TGTGCCAGCTCACCACAGCAAGCAGGAGACTATGGCTACACCTTC
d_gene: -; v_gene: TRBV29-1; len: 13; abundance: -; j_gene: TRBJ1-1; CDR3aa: CSVRGTPNTEAFF; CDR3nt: TGCAGCGTCCGAGGGACTCCGAACACTGAAGCTTTCTTT
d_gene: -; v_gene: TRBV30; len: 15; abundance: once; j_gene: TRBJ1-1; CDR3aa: CAWRNGGFWNTEAFF; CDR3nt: TGTGCCTGGAGAAATGGGGGTTTTTGGAACACTGAAGCTTTCTTT
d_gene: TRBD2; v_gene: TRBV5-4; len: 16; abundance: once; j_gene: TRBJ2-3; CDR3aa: CASSSGGGAGADTQYF; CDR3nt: TGTGCCAGCAGCTCCGGCGGGGGGGCCGGGGCAGATACGCAGTATTTT
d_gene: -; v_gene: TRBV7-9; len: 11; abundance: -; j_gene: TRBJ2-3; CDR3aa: CASSSGSTQYF; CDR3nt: TGTGCCAGCAGCTCTGGAAGTACGCAGTATTTT
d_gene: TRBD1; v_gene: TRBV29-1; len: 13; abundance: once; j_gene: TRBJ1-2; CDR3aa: CSVTQGSRDGYTF; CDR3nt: TGCAGCGTCACACAGGGGTCTCGGGATGGCTACACCTTC
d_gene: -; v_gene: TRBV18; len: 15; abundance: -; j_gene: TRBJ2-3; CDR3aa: CASSPPAGRTDTQYF; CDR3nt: TGTGCCAGCTCACCACCGGCAGGGCGCACAGATACGCAGTATTTT
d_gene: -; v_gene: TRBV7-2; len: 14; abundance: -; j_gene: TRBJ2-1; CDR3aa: CASSLQSLANEQFF; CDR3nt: TGTGCCAGCAGCTTGCAATCCCTTGCCAATGAGCAGTTCTTC
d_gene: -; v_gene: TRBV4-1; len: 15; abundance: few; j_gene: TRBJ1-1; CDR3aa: CASSLLGLSNTEAFF; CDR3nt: TGCGCCAGCAGTCTCCTGGGTCTCTCTAACACTGAAGCTTTCTTT
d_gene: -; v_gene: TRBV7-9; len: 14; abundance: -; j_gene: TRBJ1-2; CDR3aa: CASSKGDSSYGYTF; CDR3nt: TGTGCCAGCAGCAAAGGCGACAGTTCTTATGGCTACACCTTC
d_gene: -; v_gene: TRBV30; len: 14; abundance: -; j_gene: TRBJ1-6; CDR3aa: CAGTGGTAHSPLHF; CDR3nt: TGTGCCGGGACGGGTGGTACAGCCCATTCACCCCTCCACTTT
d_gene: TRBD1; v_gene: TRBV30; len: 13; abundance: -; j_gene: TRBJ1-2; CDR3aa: CAWDRETENGYTF; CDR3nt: TGTGCCTGGGACAGGGAGACGGAGAACGGCTACACCTTC
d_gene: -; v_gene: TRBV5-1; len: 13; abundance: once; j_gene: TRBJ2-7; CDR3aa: CASSAYGEREQYF; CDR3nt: TGCGCCAGCAGCGCCTATGGAGAGCGCGAGCAGTACTTC
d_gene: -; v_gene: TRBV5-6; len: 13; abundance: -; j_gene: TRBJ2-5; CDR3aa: CASSLRAEETQYF; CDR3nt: TGTGCCAGCAGCTTGAGGGCAGAGGAGACCCAGTACTTC
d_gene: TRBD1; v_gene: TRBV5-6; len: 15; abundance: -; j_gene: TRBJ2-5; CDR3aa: CASSLSRQGKETQYF; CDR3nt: TGTGCCAGCAGCCTATCCAGACAGGGGAAGGAGACCCAGTACTTC
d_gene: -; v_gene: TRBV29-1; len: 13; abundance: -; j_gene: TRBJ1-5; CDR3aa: CSVSGGSNQPQHF; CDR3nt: TGCAGCGTGTCGGGGGGAAGCAATCAGCCCCAGCATTTT
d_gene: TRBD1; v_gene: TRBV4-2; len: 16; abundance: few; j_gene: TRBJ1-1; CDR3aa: CASSQVWGQRDTEAFF; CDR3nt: TGTGCCAGCAGCCAAGTTTGGGGACAGAGGGACACTGAAGCTTTCTTT
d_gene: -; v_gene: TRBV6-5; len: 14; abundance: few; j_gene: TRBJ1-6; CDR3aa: CASSYRGDNSPLHF; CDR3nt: TGTGCCAGCAGTTACAGGGGGGATAATTCACCCCTCCACTTT
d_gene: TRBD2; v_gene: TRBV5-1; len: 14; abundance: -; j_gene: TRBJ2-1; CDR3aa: CASRLAGYPNEQFF; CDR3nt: TGCGCCAGCAGACTAGCGGGATATCCGAATGAGCAGTTCTTC
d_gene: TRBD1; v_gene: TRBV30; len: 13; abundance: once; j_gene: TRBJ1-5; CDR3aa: CAWAGGRNQPQHF; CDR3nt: TGTGCCTGGGCAGGGGGCAGAAATCAGCCCCAGCATTTT
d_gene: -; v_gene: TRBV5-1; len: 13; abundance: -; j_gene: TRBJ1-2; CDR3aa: CASSSDSYQGYTF; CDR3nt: TGCGCCAGCAGCTCTGACAGTTACCAGGGCTACACCTTC
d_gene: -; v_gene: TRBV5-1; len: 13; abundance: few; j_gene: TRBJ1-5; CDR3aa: CASSPYLDQPQHF; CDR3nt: TGCGCCAGCAGCCCCTACCTGGATCAGCCCCAGCATTTT